This T cell receptor (beta chain) was observed in a study of immune evolution from preneoplasia to lung adenocarcinoma. Produced via immunoSEQ multiplex PCR; TCRdb's table is partial and in-frame only. The repertoire holds about 5,500 clones, approximately 87% seen once, with more than 3% in the top ten. The TCR comes from a person between 65 and 79 years old with lung adenocarcinoma. The sequencing input was FFPE adjacent normal lung tissue.

CDR3 sequence: CASSRDYGYTF. The CDR3 DNA follows: TGTGCCAGCAGCCGCGACTATGGCTACACCTTC. The gene calls are TRBV2 and TRBJ1-2; D remains ambiguous. The CDR3 runs to 11 residues. Looked up from germline, CDR1 is SNHLY and CDR2 is FYNNEI. Trimming removed 6 bases at V and 3 bases at J, with 5 bases between.